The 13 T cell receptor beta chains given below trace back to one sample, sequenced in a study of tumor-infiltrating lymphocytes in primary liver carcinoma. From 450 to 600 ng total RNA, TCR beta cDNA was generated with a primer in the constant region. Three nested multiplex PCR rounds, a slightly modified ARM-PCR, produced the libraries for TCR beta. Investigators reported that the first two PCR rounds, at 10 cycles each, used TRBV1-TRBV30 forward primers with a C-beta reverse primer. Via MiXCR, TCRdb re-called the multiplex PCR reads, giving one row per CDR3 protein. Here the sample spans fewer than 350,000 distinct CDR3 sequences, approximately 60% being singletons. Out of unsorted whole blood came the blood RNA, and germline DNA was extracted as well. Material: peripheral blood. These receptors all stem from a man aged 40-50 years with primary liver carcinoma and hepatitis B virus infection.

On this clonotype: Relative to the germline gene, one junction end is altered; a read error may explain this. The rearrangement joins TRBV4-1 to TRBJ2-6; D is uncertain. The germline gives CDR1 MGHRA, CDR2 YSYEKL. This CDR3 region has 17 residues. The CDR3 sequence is CASSQERRNSGSNVLTF. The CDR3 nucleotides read TGCGCCAGCAGCCAAGAGAGGCGCAACTCTGGGTCCAACGTCCTGACGTTC.

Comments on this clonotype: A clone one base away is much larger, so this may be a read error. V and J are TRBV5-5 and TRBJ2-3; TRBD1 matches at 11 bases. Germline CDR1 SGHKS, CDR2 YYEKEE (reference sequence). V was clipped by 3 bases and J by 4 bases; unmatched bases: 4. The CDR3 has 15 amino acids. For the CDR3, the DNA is TGTGCCAGCAGCTGGGACAGGGGGAATTCAGATACGCAGTATTTT. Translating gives CASSWDRGNSDTQYF.

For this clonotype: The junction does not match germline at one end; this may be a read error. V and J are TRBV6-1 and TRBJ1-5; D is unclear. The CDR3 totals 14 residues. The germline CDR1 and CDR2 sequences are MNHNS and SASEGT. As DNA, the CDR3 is TGTGTCAGCAGTGAAGGCGGGCGGAGTCAGCCCCAGCATTTT. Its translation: CVSSEGGRSQPQHF.

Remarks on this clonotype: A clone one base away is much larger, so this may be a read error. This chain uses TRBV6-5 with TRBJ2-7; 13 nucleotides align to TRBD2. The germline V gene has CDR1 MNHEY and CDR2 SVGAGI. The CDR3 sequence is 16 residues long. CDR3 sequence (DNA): TGTCCCAGCAGCCTTAGGACTAGCGGGAGTAGAGACGAGCAGTACTTC. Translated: CPSSLRTSGSRDEQYF.

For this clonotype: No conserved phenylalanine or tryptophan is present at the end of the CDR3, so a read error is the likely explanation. This chain's CDR3 is CASSLLGSGGSGEQFL. DNA for the CDR3: TGTGCCAGCAGCTTGTTGGGTAGCGGGGGATCAGGTGAGCAGTTCCTC. V is TRBV5-4 and J is TRBJ2-1; 9 bases line up with TRBD2. Germline CDR1 is SGHNT and CDR2 is YYREEE (reference sequence). CDR3 length: 16 amino acids. Trimming at V came to 1 base and at J to 9 bases, leaving 11 bases not matched to a gene.

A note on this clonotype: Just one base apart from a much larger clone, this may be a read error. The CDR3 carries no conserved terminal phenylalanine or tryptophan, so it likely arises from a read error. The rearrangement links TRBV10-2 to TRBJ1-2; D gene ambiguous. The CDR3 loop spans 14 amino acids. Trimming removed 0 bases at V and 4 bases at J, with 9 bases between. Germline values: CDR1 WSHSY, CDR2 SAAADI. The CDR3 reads CASSESSWGYGYTL. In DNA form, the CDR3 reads TGCGCCAGCAGTGAGTCCAGCTGGGGCTATGGCTACACCCTC.

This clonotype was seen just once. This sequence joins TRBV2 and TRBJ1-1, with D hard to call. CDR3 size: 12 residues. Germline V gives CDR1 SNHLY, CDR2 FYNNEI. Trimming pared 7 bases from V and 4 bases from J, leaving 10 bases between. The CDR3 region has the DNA TGTGCCAGCAAGGAGGAGGGCACTGAAGCTTTCTTT. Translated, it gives CASKEEGTEAFF.

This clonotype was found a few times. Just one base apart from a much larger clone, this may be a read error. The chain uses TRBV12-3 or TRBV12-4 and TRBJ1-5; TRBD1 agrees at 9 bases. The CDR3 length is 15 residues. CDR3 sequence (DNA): TGTGTCAGCAGCTTACAGGGGGCCAGCAATCAGCCCCAGCATTTT. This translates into CVSSLQGASNQPQHF.

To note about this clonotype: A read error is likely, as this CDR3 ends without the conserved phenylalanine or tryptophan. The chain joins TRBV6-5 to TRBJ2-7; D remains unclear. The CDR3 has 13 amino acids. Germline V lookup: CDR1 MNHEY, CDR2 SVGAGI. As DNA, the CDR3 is TGTGCAAGCAGTCGTGGACGGTTTTACGAGCAGTACTCC. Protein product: CASSRGRFYEQYS.

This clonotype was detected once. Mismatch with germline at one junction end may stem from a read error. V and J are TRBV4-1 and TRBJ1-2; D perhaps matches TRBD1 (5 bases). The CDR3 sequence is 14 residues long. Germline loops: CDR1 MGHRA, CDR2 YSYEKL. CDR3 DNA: TGCGCCAGCAGCAAAGAGGGGTTTGGGGATGTCTACACCTTC. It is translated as CASSKEGFGDVYTF.

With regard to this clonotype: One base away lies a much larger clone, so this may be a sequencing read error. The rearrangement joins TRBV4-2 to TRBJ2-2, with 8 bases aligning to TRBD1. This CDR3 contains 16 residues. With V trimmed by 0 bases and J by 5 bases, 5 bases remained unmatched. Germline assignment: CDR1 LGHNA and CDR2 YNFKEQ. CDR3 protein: CASSQDQGAVTGELFF. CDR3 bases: TGTGCCAGCAGCCAAGATCAGGGGGCGGTTACCGGGGAGCTGTTTTTT.

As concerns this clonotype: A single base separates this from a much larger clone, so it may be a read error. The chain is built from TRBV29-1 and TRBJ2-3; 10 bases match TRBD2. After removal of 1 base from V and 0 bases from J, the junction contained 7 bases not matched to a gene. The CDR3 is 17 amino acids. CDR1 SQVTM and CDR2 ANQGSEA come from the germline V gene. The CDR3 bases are TGCAGCGTTGAAGGGCCCCAGCGGGAGGGTAGCACAGATACGCAGTATTTT. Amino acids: CSVEGPQREGSTDTQYF.

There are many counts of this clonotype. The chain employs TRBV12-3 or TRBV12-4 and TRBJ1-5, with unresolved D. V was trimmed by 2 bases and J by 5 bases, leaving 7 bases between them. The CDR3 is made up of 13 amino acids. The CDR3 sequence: CASSLTLYQPQHF. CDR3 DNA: TGTGCCAGCAGTTTAACCCTGTATCAGCCCCAGCATTTT.